This record looks at one T cell receptor beta chain sequence and its context. Its antigen remains unidentified. The record originates from a study of blood T cells in healthy people across ages. Turning to the study itself: Researchers report that template switching captured about one barcoded beta molecule per two T cells.

Together with a sample-barcoded 5' primer, a J-beta primer mix was included in a second PCR lasting roughly 6 to 12 cycles. Carrying 12 random nucleotides, a template-switch adaptor labeled each individual cDNA molecule. TCRdb used MiXCR to reprocess the 5' RACE reads, holding one entry per CDR3 protein. The repertoire holds 1.4 million to 1.5 million distinct CDR3 sequences, with 40% to 50% as singletons. The CDR3 length is 15 residues. The germline V gene encodes CDR1 MNHEY and CDR2 SMNVEV (reference sequence). Trimming removed 0 bases from V and 4 bases from J, with 9 bases in between. Study-level results: Lack of knowledge of donor CMV status possibly confounded expanded clonotype changes.

The TCR sequence derives from a woman in her late teens or twenties in good health. This chain joins TRBV27 and TRBJ2-2, with D unresolved. Sequencing was carried out using blood. The CDR3 nucleotides are TGTGCCAGCAGTTTATCTGGGTGGAGCACCGGGGAGCTGTTTTTT. It yields the protein CASSLSGWSTGELFF.